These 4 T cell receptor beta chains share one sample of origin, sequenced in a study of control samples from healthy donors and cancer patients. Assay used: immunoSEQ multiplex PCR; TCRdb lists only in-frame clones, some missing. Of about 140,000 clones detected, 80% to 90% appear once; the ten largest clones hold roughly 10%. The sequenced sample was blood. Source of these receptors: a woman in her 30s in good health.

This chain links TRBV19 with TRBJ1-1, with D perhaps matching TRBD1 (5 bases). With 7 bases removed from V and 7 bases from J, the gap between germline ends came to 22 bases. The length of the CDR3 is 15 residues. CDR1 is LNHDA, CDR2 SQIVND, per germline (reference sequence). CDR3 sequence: CASTPAGTRKGEAFF. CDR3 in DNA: TGTGCCAGTACCCCGGCCGGGACCCGAAAGGGTGAAGCTTTCTTT.

The CDR3 loop is CASSHGGTSTDTQYF. In DNA, the CDR3 is TGTGCCAGCAGCCACGGCGGAACTAGCACAGATACGCAGTATTTT. The chain combines TRBV4-2 with TRBJ2-3; D is uncertain. Trimming stripped 3 bases from V and 0 bases from J, with 10 bases between. The CDR3 length is 15 residues. CDR1 is LGHNA and CDR2 is YNFKEQ in the germline V gene.

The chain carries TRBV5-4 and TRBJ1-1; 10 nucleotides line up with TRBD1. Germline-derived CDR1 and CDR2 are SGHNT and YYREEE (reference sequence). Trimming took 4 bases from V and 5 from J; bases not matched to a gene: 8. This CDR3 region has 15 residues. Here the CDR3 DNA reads TGTGCCAGCAGCGGGGGGACAGGGGTCCGGACTGAAGCTTTCTTT. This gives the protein CASSGGTGVRTEAFF.

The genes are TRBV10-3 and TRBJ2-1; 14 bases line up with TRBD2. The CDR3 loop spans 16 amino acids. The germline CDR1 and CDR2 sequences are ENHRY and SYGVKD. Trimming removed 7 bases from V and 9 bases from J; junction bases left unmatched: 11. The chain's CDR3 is CAITPGTSGSPGEQFF. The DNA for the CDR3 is TGTGCCATCACCCCCGGGACTAGCGGGAGCCCCGGTGAGCAGTTCTTC.